Listed below are T cell receptor beta chains from one sample, sequenced in a study of T cells after posttransplantation cyclophosphamide. Profiled with immunoSEQ multiplex PCR; TCRdb holds only in-frame clones, not every one. The sample lists about 32,000 clones, just over 90% occurring once. The specimen was naive CD4+ T cells sorted from PBMCs. These receptor sequences come from a woman aged 55-69 years in good health, CMV-negative, and a related stem cell transplant donor. The CDR3 runs from the conserved cysteine through the conserved F or W. Expanded clones are given a class, and other clones once, few, many or no size at all.

len,v_gene,j_gene,abundance,CDR3aa
14,TRBV9,TRBJ2-7,NA,CASSVRDSSYEQYF
15,TRBV28,TRBJ2-1,NA,CASSYGTGSYNEQFF
14,TRBV27,TRBJ1-6,NA,CASSPRTGSSPLHF
12,TRBV28,TRBJ1-2,NA,CASSLPLYGYTF
14,TRBV5-1,TRBJ1-1,NA,CASSSTGMTAEAFF
14,TRBV19,TRBJ1-1,NA,CASSNYRGNTEAFF
13,TRBV4-3,TRBJ1-2,NA,CASSPQGDYGYTF
17,TRBV25-1,TRBJ2-1,few,CASSATTGPPLRNEQFF
14,TRBV5-4,TRBJ1-3,NA,CASTPGTGRNTIYF
15,TRBV5-5,TRBJ2-7,NA,CASSDGGAGTYEQYF
15,TRBV15,TRBJ2-6,NA,CATSSQGAGANVLTF
15,TRBV6-6,TRBJ2-7,NA,CASSIYSGGENEQYF
15,TRBV11-2,TRBJ2-1,NA,CASSLRDRGSGEQFF
13,TRBV6-1,TRBJ1-2,NA,CASSAQGREGYTF
14,TRBV5-1,TRBJ1-2,NA,CASSLPGQQYGYTF
13,TRBV18,TRBJ2-7,NA,CASSGQGSYEQYF
18,TRBV4-1,TRBJ2-2,NA,CASSRDRPGLAGTGELFF
14,TRBV5-1,TRBJ1-1,NA,CASTKTGGATETFF
15,TRBV19,TRBJ1-5,once,CASSILEKNSGPQHF
15,TRBV28,TRBJ1-2,NA,CASSSNRGRGYGYTF
15,TRBV5-1,TRBJ2-7,NA,CASSLNRGRFDEQYF
15,TRBV28,TRBJ2-7,NA,CASGNRGAGNHEQYF
16,TRBV9,TRBJ2-1,NA,CARERGGLPPLNEQFF
17,TRBV5-1,TRBJ2-3,NA,CASSFSSGGASTDTQYF
14,TRBV5-1,TRBJ1-1,NA,CASSLSGPYTEAFF
16,TRBV6-5,TRBJ1-1,NA,CASSYSSGRQNTEAFF
14,TRBV19,TRBJ1-2,NA,CASSAQGLEDGYTF
13,TRBV10-3,TRBJ2-1,NA,CAISAGRGNEQFF
14,TRBV5-1,TRBJ2-7,once,CASSLGQGPYEQYF
15,TRBV9,TRBJ2-7,NA,CASSAFWQGSYEQYF
15,TRBV28,TRBJ1-5,NA,CASSSPGQGGQPQHF